This record looks at one TCR beta chain sequence and its context. CDR3 length equals 15 residues. Germline values: CDR1 SGHNT, CDR2 YYREEE (reference sequence). Between the trimmed V and J ends, which lost 3 bases and 4 bases, there was a span of 16 bases. The data stem from a study of T cells in Graves' hyperthyroidism and ophthalmopathy. The CDR3 regions of TCR beta were amplified from RNA transcripts. First-round RT-PCR of the TCR CDR3 relied on the HTBI primer set. TCRdb ran MiXCR on the multiplex PCR reads and lists one entry per CDR3 protein. The sample lists hundreds of thousands of distinct CDR3 sequences, around 13% occurring once.

The chain links TRBV5-4 to TRBJ2-5; D is perhaps TRBD1 (7 bases). The sequenced material came from blood. This clonotype originated in a woman aged 50 to 65 with Graves' ophthalmopathy. This CDR3 is CASSSGQEGRETQYF. CDR3 nucleotides: TGTGCCAGCAGCTCAGGACAGGAGGGGAGAGAGACCCAGTACTTC.